This T cell receptor beta chain comes out of a study of radiation and T cells in renal cell carcinoma. In this sample, this clone turned up a few times. Clones were sequenced by immunoSEQ multiplex PCR, and TCRdb holds only the in-frame ones, with some missing. The sample lists more than 120,000 clones, approximately 86% seen once, with roughly 17% in the top ten. Time point: blood 4 weeks post-SBRT, at nephrectomy. Indicated treatment: 15 Gy SBRT to primary tumor, nephrectomy 4 weeks later. Nephrectomy followed 15 Gy stereotactic body radiation by 4 weeks. Serial blood draws occurred at baseline and 2 and 4 weeks post-SBRT. From germline, CDR1 is ENHRY and CDR2 SYGVKD. This CDR3 has 14 residues. V was clipped by 10 bases and J by 2 bases, with 17 bases between them.

The chain links TRBV10-3 to TRBJ1-1; tentatively, D is TRBD1 (5 bases). The TCR sequence derives from a woman in her forties or fifties with renal cell carcinoma. Sequenced here: blood, sampled from a patient whose treatment included radiotherapy and nephrectomy. CDR3 sequence (DNA): TGTGCCACCCATGGCGGAGGGGCTAACACTGAAGCTTTCTTT. It specifies CATHGGGANTEAFF.